The 22 T cell receptor beta chains given below trace back to one sample, sequenced in a study of response to subunit inactivated influenza vaccine (dated by TCRdb to between 2017 and 2018). The library came from RT-PCR. Data came from an Illumina HiSeq 2500. In TCRdb, the public reads were trimmed at Q25 with fastp and aligned with MiXCR, with productive beta chains retained. Each entry is one CDR3 protein sequence, shown with its most common DNA and genes. This sample is represented by 500,000 to 600,000 distinct CDR3 sequences; roughly 8.2% of them were singletons. The ten most abundant clones make up 10% to 15% of the sample. Sequenced material: PBMCs from blood, taken roughly 24 months after vaccination. These receptors all stem from a man aged 50-75 years who received an inactivated influenza vaccine. Donor details come from another sample of the same person, matched by shared clones.

This chain joins TRBV5-6 and TRBJ1-1, with D perhaps matching TRBD1 (5 bases). Trimming left V 0 bases short and J 4 bases short, with 16 bases between. CDR1 is SGHDT and CDR2 is YYEEEE in the germline V gene. This CDR3 comprises 16 residues. The CDR3 here is CASSLEVGGLSTEAFF. DNA for the CDR3: TGTGCCAGCAGCTTGGAGGTCGGGGGTCTGAGCACTGAAGCTTTCTTT.

This clonotype was picked up a small number of times. This chain uses TRBV7-2 with TRBJ1-1; a possible D gene is TRBD1 (6 bases). The CDR3 is 16 residues long. The germline V gene has CDR1 SGHTA and CDR2 FQGNSA. The germline V and J ends were trimmed by 5 bases and 1 base, with 17 bases remaining between them. CDR3 protein: CASSPRGGTSNTEAFF. The CDR3 DNA follows: TGTGCCAGCAGCCCCCGAGGGGGGACTTCGAACACTGAAGCTTTCTTT.

This clonotype was detected ten times or more. V is TRBV7-2 and J is TRBJ2-1; 11 positions match TRBD1. V shed 1 base and J 6 bases; nucleotides not matched to a gene: 5. Germline V lookup: CDR1 SGHTA, CDR2 FQGNSA. The CDR3 sequence is 16 residues long. The DNA for the CDR3 is TGTGCCAGCAGCTTAGTATCCGGGACAGGGGGCAATGAGCAGTTCTTC. Residues: CASSLVSGTGGNEQFF.

This clonotype showed up just a few times. The V call is TRBV24-1, the J call TRBJ2-1, with D unresolved. CDR1 and CDR2 from the germline V gene are KGHDR and SFDVKD. V dropped 7 bases and J dropped 1 base, with 7 bases sitting between them. This CDR3 spans 13 amino acids. CDR3 DNA sequence: TGTGCCACCAGATCAGCTTCCTACAATGAGCAGTTCTTC. It encodes CATRSASYNEQFF.

This clonotype was detected many times. The gene calls are TRBV6-1 and TRBJ2-3; D uncertain. Trimming removed 3 bases at V and 0 bases at J, with 10 bases between. The V gene's germline CDR1 is MNHNS and CDR2 SASEGT. The CDR3 totals 15 residues. The CDR3 DNA is TGTGCCAGCAGTGAGGGCCCGCTAAGCACAGATACGCAGTATTTT. Translation: CASSEGPLSTDTQYF.

The gene calls are TRBV5-8 and TRBJ1-4; possibly TRBD1 for D (5 bases). CDR1 and CDR2 (germline): SGHTS, YDEGEE. The ends were cut back, 4 bases at V and 7 bases at J, with 17 bases in the middle. CDR3 length: 15 amino acids. CDR3 coding DNA: TGTGCCAGCAGCCTTCCGGAGGGGACGGGTGAAAAACTGTTTTTT. It yields the protein CASSLPEGTGEKLFF.

This clonotype was recorded many times. This chain joins TRBV7-9 and TRBJ1-1, with D perhaps matching TRBD1 (6 bases). CDR3 length equals 15 residues. V was cut by 5 bases and J by 1 base, with 14 bases left in between. Germline V gives CDR1 SEHNR, CDR2 FQNEAQ (reference sequence). The DNA of the CDR3 is TGTGCCAGCAGCCCACCTACAGGGAAGAACACTGAAGCTTTCTTT. Translated, it gives CASSPPTGKNTEAFF.

This clonotype occurred a few times. V usage is TRBV7-2 and J usage is TRBJ2-5; 7 bases are shared with TRBD1. The CDR3 covers 17 residues. V lost 0 bases to trimming and J lost 6 bases; unmatched junction nucleotides: 13. In germline, CDR1 is SGHTA, CDR2 FQGNSA. In DNA, the CDR3 is TGTGCCAGCAGCTTAGCGCTTGCGACAGGGTACCTTCAGACCCAGTACTTC. As protein: CASSLALATGYLQTQYF.

V gene TRBV20-1 combines with J gene TRBJ1-5; D possibly corresponds to TRBD1 (6 bases). The germline V and J ends were trimmed by 8 bases and 0 bases, with 32 bases remaining between them. Germline values: CDR1 DFQATT, CDR2 SNEGSKA (reference sequence). The CDR3 has 20 amino acids. Here the CDR3 DNA reads TGCAGTCTCTTGGGGGGCCACACTCATGATGCACTGTGTAGCAATCAGCCCCAGCATTTT. Its translation is CSLLGGHTHDALCSNQPQHF.

This clonotype was counted between two and nine times. The genes are TRBV5-6 and TRBJ2-7; D gene unclear. Germline CDR1 SGHDT, CDR2 YYEEEE. The CDR3 sequence is 13 residues long. Trimming removed 4 bases from V and 5 bases from J, with 13 bases in between. The CDR3 region has the DNA TGTGCCAGCAGCGTGGGCAAGTGGAACGAGCAGTACTTC. Protein: CASSVGKWNEQYF. The whole variable domain, filled in from reference TRBV5-6 and TRBJ2-7, reads DAGVTQSPTHLIKTRGQQVTLRCSPKSGHDTVSWYQQALGQGPQFIFQYYEEEERQRGNFPDRFSGHQFPNYSSELNVNALLLGDSALYLCASSVGKWNEQYFGPGTRLTVT.

This clonotype was detected ten times or more. This chain uses TRBV12-3 or TRBV12-4 with TRBJ2-7; possible D gene TRBD2, 6 bases. Trimming stripped 6 bases from V and 2 bases from J, with 11 bases between. The CDR3 is made up of 13 amino acids. DNA of the CDR3: TGTGCCAGCAGCCACCGGGGGACCTACGAGCAGTACTTC. Translation gives CASSHRGTYEQYF.

A few counts support this clonotype. This chain uses TRBV4-1 with TRBJ2-1, with D possibly being TRBD1 (6 bases). The germline V gene has CDR1 MGHRA and CDR2 YSYEKL. V lost 0 bases and J 4 bases, leaving 13 bases between the germline ends. The CDR3 extends over 16 amino acids. CDR3 bases: TGCGCCAGCAGCCAAGATTGGGGGACAACATACAATGAGCAGTTCTTC. Translating it yields CASSQDWGTTYNEQFF.

This rearrangement joins TRBV6-1 to TRBJ1-2; 7 bases are shared with TRBD1. J was trimmed by 8 bases and V by 7 bases; bases with no gene match: 19. CDR3 length equals 16 residues. CDR1 is MNHNS, CDR2 SASEGT, per germline. This CDR3 reads CASIKTPLDRVEGYTF. The CDR3 coding sequence is TGTGCCAGCATAAAAACGCCCCTCGACAGGGTCGAAGGCTACACCTTC.

This clonotype was seen a few times. V usage is TRBV9 and J usage is TRBJ2-5; D possibly corresponds to TRBD1 (6 bases). V was clipped by 2 bases and J by 2 bases, with 13 bases between them. From germline, CDR1 is SGDLS and CDR2 YYNGEE. The CDR3 sequence is 15 residues long. CDR3 sequence: CASSVGASLQETQYF. The CDR3 DNA sequence: TGTGCCAGCAGCGTGGGGGCATCTCTTCAAGAGACCCAGTACTTC.

This clonotype was observed a handful of times. The V call is TRBV12-3 or TRBV12-4, the J call TRBJ2-1; D is possibly TRBD2 (6 bases). V was clipped by 4 bases and J by 3 bases, with 13 bases between them. The CDR3 contains 15 residues. CDR3: CASSYLLRDYNEQFF. The CDR3 DNA sequence: TGTGCCAGCAGTTACCTTTTGCGGGACTACAATGAGCAGTTCTTC.

This clonotype was counted ten times or more. The V call is TRBV11-2, the J call TRBJ2-7, with TRBD2 identical over 10 bases. Trimming cost V 5 bases and J 9 bases; bases outside gene matches: 13. Looked up from germline, CDR1 is SGHAT and CDR2 is FQNNGV. This CDR3 region has 15 residues. The CDR3 protein is CASSTASGGSTPQYF. The DNA for the CDR3 is TGTGCCAGCAGCACCGCTAGCGGGGGTTCTACGCCGCAGTACTTC.

This rearrangement joins TRBV29-1 to TRBJ1-2; D is perhaps TRBD1 (5 bases). Trimming cost V 5 bases and J 6 bases, with 10 bases left between them. The germline gives CDR1 SQVTM, CDR2 ANQGSEA. The CDR3 length is 11 residues. CDR3 nucleotides: TGCAGCGTTCGGGACTTGGATGGCTACACCTTC. This translates into CSVRDLDGYTF.

The chain carries TRBV5-1 and TRBJ2-1; tentatively, D is TRBD1 (5 bases). The CDR3 covers 13 residues. Trimming removed 4 bases from V and 7 bases from J, with 12 bases in between. Germline V CDR1 and CDR2: SGHRS, YFSETQ. The CDR3 DNA sequence: TGCGCCAGCAGCAAAGGACACGTTAATGAGCAGTTCTTC. Translating gives CASSKGHVNEQFF.

This chain uses TRBV2 with TRBJ2-5; D is unclear. The CDR3 extends over 12 amino acids. CDR1 and CDR2 (germline): SNHLY, FYNNEI. V lost 4 bases and J lost 1, with 4 bases in between. The CDR3 region is CASSGAQETQYF. The CDR3 nucleotides are TGTGCCAGCAGTGGGGCCCAAGAGACCCAGTACTTC.

The sample holds a few counts of this clonotype. The gene calls are TRBV28 and TRBJ2-5, with TRBD1 identical over 10 bases. Germline values: CDR1 MDHEN, CDR2 SYDVKM. The CDR3 runs 13 residues. Trimming took 4 bases from V and 7 from J; bases not matched to a gene: 3. This CDR3 reads CASSSGQGGTQYF. CDR3 sequence (DNA): TGTGCCAGCAGTTCAGGACAGGGGGGGACCCAGTACTTC.

This clonotype was observed at least ten times. This chain joins TRBV12-3 or TRBV12-4 and TRBJ2-3; maybe TRBD1 (6 bases). The CDR3 covers 14 residues. Deletions cut 5 bases from V and 2 bases from J, with 11 bases between. CDR3 DNA sequence: TGTGCCAGCAGTGATAGACAGGTCACAGATACGCAGTATTTT. Protein product: CASSDRQVTDTQYF.

A few counts support this clonotype. V is TRBV12-3 or TRBV12-4 and J is TRBJ2-2, with TRBD1 as a possible D gene (5 bases). The CDR3 consists of 15 residues. V was shortened by 3 bases and J by 0 bases, with 8 bases between the two germline ends. CDR3 sequence (DNA): TGTGCCAGCAGTTTCGCAGGGACGAACACCGGGGAGCTGTTTTTT. Its protein product is CASSFAGTNTGELFF.